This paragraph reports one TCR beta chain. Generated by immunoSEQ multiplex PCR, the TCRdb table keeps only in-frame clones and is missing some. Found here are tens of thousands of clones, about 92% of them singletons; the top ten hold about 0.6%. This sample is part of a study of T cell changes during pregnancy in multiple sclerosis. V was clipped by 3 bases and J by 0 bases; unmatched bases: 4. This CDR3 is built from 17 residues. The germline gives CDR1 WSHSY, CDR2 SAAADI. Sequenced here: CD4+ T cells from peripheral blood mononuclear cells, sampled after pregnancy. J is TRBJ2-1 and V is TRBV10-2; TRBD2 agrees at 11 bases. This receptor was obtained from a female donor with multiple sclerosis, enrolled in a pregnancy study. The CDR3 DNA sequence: TGCGCCAGCAGTGAAGTAGCGGGAGGGCTCTCCTACAATGAGCAGTTCTTC. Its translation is CASSEVAGGLSYNEQFF.